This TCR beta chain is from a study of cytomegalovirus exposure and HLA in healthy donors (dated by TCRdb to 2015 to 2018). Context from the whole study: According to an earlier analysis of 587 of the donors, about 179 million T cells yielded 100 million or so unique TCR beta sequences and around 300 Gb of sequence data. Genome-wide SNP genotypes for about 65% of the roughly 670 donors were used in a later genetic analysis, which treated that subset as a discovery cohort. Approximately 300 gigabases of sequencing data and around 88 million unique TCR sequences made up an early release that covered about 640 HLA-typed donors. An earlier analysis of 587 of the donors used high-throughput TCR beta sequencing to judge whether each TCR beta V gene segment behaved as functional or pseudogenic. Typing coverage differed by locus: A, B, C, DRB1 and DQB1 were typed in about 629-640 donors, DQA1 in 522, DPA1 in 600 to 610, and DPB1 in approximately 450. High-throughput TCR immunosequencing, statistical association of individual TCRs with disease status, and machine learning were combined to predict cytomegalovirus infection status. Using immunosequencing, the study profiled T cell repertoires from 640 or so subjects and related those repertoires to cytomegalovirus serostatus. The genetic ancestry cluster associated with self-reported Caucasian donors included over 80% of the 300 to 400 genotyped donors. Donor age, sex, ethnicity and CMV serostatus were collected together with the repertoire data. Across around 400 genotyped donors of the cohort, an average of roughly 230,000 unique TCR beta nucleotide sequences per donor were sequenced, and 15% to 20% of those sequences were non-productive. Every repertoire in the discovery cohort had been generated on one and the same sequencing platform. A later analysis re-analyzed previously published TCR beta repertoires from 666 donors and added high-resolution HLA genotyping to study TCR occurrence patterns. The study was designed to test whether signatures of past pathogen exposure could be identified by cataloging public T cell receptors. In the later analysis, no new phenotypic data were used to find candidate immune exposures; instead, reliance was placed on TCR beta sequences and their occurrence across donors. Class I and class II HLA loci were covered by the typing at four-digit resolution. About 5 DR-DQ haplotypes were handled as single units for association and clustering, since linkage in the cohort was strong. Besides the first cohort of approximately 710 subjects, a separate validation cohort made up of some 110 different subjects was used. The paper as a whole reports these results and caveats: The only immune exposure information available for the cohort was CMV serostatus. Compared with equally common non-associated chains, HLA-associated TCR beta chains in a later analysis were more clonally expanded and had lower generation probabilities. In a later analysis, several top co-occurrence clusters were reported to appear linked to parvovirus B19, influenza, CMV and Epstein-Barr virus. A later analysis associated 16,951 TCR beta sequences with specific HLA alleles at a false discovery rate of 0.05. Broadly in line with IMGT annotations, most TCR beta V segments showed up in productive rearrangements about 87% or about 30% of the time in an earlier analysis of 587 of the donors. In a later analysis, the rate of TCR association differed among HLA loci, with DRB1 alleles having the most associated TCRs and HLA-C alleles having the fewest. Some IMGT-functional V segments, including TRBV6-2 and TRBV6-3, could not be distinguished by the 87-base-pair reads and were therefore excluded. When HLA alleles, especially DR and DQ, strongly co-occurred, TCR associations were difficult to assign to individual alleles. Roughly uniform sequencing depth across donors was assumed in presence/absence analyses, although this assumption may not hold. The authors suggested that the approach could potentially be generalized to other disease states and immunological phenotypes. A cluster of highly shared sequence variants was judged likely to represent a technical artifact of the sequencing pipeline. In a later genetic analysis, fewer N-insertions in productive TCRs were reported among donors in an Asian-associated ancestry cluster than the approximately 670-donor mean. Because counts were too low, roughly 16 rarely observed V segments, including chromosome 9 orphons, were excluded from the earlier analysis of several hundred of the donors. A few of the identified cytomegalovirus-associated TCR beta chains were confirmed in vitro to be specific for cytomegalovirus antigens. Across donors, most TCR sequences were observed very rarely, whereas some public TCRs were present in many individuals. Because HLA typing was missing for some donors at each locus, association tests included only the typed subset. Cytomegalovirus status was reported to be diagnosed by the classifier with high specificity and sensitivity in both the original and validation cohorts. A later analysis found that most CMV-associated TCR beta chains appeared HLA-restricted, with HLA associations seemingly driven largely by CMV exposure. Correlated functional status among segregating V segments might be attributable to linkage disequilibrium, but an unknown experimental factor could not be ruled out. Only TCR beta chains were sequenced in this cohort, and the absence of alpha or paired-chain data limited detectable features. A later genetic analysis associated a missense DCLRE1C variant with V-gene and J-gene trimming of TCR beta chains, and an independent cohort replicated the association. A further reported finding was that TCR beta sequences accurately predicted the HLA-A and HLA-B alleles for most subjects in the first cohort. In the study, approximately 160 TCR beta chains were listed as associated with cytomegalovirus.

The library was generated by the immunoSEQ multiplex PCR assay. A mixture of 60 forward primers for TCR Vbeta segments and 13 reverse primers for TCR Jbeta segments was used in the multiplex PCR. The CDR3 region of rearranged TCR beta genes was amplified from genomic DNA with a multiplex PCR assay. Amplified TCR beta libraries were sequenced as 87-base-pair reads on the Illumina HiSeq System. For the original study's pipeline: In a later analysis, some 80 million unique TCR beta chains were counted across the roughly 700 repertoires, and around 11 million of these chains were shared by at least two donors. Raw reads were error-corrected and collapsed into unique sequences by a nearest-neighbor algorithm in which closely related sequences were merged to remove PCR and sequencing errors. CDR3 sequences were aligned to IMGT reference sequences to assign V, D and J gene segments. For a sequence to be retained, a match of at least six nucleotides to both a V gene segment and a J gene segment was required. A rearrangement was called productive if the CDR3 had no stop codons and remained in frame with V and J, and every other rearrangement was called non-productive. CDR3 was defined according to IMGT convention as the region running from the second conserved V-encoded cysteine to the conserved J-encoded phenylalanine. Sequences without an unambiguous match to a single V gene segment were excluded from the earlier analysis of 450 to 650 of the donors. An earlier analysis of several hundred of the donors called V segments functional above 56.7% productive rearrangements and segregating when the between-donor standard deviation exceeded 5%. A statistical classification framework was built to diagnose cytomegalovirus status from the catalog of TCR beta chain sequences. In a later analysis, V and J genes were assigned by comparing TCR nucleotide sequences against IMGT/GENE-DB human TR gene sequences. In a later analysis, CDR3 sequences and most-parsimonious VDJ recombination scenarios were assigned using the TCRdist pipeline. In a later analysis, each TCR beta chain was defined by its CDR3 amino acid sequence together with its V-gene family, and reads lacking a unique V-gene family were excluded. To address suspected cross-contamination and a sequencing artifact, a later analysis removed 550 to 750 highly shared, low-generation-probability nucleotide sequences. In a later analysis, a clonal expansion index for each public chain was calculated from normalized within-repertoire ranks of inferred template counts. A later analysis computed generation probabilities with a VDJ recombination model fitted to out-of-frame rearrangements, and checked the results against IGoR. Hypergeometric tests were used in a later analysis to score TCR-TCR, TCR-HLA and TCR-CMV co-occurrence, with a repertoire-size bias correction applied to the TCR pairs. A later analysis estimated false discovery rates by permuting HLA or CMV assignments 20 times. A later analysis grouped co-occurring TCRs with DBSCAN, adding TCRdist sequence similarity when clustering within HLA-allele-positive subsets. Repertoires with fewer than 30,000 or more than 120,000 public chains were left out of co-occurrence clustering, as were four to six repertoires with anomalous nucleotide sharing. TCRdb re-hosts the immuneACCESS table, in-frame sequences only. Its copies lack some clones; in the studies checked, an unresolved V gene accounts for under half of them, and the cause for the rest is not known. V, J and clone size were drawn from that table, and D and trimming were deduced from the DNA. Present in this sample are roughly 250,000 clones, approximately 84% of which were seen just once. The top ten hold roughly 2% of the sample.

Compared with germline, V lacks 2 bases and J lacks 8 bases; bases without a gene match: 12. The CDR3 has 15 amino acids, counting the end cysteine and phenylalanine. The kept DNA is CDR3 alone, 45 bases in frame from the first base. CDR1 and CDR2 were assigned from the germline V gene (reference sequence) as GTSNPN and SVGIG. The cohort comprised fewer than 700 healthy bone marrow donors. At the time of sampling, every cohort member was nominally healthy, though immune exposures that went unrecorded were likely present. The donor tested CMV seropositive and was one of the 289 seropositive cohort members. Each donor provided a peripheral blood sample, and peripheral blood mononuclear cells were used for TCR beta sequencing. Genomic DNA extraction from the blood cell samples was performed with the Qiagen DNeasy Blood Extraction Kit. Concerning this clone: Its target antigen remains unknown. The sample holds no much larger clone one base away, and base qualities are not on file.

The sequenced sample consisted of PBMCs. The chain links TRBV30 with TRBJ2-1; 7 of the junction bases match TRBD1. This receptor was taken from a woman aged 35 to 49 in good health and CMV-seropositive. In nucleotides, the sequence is TGTGCCTGGAGTAAACCGACAGGGTTACGCGATGAGCAGTTCTTC. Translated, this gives CAWSKPTGLRDEQFF. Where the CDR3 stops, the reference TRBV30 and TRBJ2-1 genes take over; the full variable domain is SQTIHQWPATLVQPVGSPLSLECTVEGTSNPNLYWYRQAAGRGLQLLFYSVGIGQISSEVPQNLSASRPQDRQFILSSKKLLLSDSGFYLCAWSKPTGLRDEQFFGPGTRLTVL.